The 27 T cell receptor beta chains below were found in one sample sequenced in a study of T-cell memory formation after mild COVID-19. TCRdb called the 5' RACE reads again in MiXCR, with one record for every CDR3 protein. The sample lists about 470,000 distinct CDR3 sequences, roughly 18% seen once, with approximately 13% in the top ten. Sequencing was carried out using PBMCs or a T cell subset sorted from them (not recorded which). The receptors stem from an adult woman who had mild COVID-19 (a few samples of this study predate the infection). Cell type and time point are not known.

The V gene is TRBV4-1, the J gene TRBJ2-5, with a tentative D call TRBD1 (6 bases). The CDR3 spans 15 residues. Germline assignment: CDR1 MGHRA and CDR2 YSYEKL. V lost 2 bases to trimming and J lost 1 base, with 11 bases between them. As DNA, the CDR3 is TGCGCCAGCAGCCAACACAGGGTGCTCCAAGAGACCCAGTACTTC. Its translation is CASSQHRVLQETQYF.

In this sample, this clonotype turned up a few times. The CDR3 region is CASSMRESVYEQYF. The CDR3 nucleotides are TGTGCCAGTAGTATGAGGGAATCGGTCTACGAGCAGTACTTC. The J gene is TRBJ2-7, the V gene TRBV19; the D gene is possibly TRBD2 (5 bases). Germline V lookup: CDR1 LNHDA, CDR2 SQIVND (reference sequence). The CDR3 has 14 residues. The ends were cut back, 3 bases at V and 3 bases at J, with 12 bases in the middle.

This clonotype was picked up a small number of times. The chain recombines TRBV12-3 or TRBV12-4 with TRBJ2-2; D call uncertain. This CDR3 spans 13 amino acids. V was shortened by 5 bases and J by 5 bases, with 9 bases between the two germline ends. CDR3 sequence: CASSQTRTGELFF. The CDR3 coding sequence is TGTGCCAGCAGTCAGACCCGTACCGGGGAGCTGTTTTTT.

This clonotype was counted a few times. The rearrangement links TRBV7-8 to TRBJ1-1; no reliable D call. Germline values: CDR1 SGHVS, CDR2 FQNEAQ. The CDR3 loop spans 15 amino acids. Trimming took 5 bases from V and 1 from J, leaving 14 bases between them. This CDR3 is CASSVRQGRNTEAFF. In nucleotides, the CDR3 is TGTGCCAGCAGCGTACGACAAGGGCGGAACACTGAAGCTTTCTTT.

This clonotype was counted between two and nine times. The genes are TRBV2 and TRBJ2-6; the D is unclear. This CDR3 contains 16 residues. The V gene's germline CDR1 is SNHLY and CDR2 FYNNEI. Trimming removed 7 bases from V and 1 base from J, with 14 bases in between. CDR3 in DNA: TGTGCCAGCACCCAGTCGGTCGTATCTGGGGCCAACGTCCTGACTTTC. Translating it yields CASTQSVVSGANVLTF. The full variable domain, completed using reference TRBV2 and TRBJ2-6, is EPEVTQTPSHQVTQMGQEVILRCVPISNHLYFYWYRQILGQKVEFLVSFYNNEISEKSEIFDDQFSVERPDGSNFTLKIRSTKLEDSAMYFCASTQSVVSGANVLTFGAGSRLTVL.

This clonotype was seen a few times. The V call is TRBV5-5, the J call TRBJ2-1; D not certain. The CDR3 is made up of 14 amino acids. Germline CDR1 SGHKS, CDR2 YYEKEE (reference sequence). Trimming removed 0 bases at V and 8 bases at J, with 12 bases between. The CDR3 loop reads CASSLAYSPHEQFF. The CDR3 nucleotides read TGTGCCAGCAGCTTGGCTTACAGTCCCCATGAGCAGTTCTTC. Supplemented by reference TRBV5-5 and TRBJ2-1, the full variable domain reads DAGVTQSPTHLIKTRGQQVTLRCSPISGHKSVSWYQQVLGQGPQFIFQYYEKEERGRGNFPDRFSARQFPNYSSELNVNALLLGDSALYLCASSLAYSPHEQFFGPGTRLTVL.

CDR3 amino acids: CASSSYRVGSYGYTF. The DNA of the CDR3 is TGTGCCAGCAGTTCATACAGGGTAGGGAGCTATGGCTACACCTTC. This rearrangement joins TRBV12-3 or TRBV12-4 to TRBJ1-2, with D perhaps matching TRBD1 (6 bases). V lost 4 bases to trimming and J lost 4 bases, with 16 bases between them. The CDR3 has 15 residues.

The chain uses TRBV6-5 and TRBJ2-1; TRBD2 is a possible D gene (6 bases). V was clipped by 6 bases and J by 5 bases, with 14 bases between them. This CDR3 has 14 residues. The germline CDR1 and CDR2 sequences are MNHEY and SVGAGI. The CDR3 here is CASSPRDSNNEQFF. CDR3 nucleotide sequence: TGTGCCAGCAGCCCCCGGGACTCGAACAATGAGCAGTTCTTC.

This clonotype was seen only a few times. The CDR3 is CATLGLPGGNNEQFF. Here the CDR3 DNA reads TGTGCCACCCTGGGCCTTCCCGGCGGAAACAATGAGCAGTTCTTC. This chain joins TRBV19 and TRBJ2-1; D ambiguous. CDR1 LNHDA and CDR2 SQIVND come from the germline V gene (reference sequence). CDR3 length: 15 amino acids. The ends were cut back, 10 bases at V and 5 bases at J, with 21 bases in the middle.

This clonotype appeared many times. This chain joins TRBV29-1 and TRBJ2-3; 11 bases line up with TRBD2. CDR1 is SQVTM, CDR2 ANQGSEA, per germline. V trimming: 3 bases; J trimming: 0 bases; junction bases outside the gene matches: 2. The CDR3 consists of 15 residues. The CDR3 nucleotides are TGCAGCGTTGAGGGGACTAGCGGTAGCACAGATACGCAGTATTTT. Its protein is CSVEGTSGSTDTQYF.

This clonotype was seen a single time. The V call is TRBV6-1, the J call TRBJ1-1, with a tentative D call TRBD1 (5 bases). The CDR3 length is 15 residues. V gave up 8 bases and J gave up 5 bases, with 21 bases separating them. Germline V gives CDR1 MNHNS, CDR2 SASEGT. CDR3: CASRGGIKRGTEAFF. The CDR3 region has the DNA TGTGCCAGCCGTGGTGGGATTAAGAGGGGAACTGAAGCTTTCTTT.

This clonotype was observed a few times. The rearrangement links TRBV7-3 to TRBJ1-1; D perhaps matches TRBD1 (5 bases). The length of the CDR3 is 13 residues. Germline V gene lookup returns CDR1 SGHTA and CDR2 FQGTGA. V lost 1 base, J lost 6 bases, and 9 bases lay in between. Here the CDR3 DNA reads TGTGCCAGCAGCTTAAGCAGGGACGCTGAAGCTTTCTTT. Translated: CASSLSRDAEAFF.

The chain employs TRBV5-1 and TRBJ2-5; 7 nucleotides agree with TRBD1. The CDR3 has 15 amino acids. The V gene's germline CDR1 is SGHRS and CDR2 YFSETQ. With 1 base clipped from V and 3 bases from J, the junction kept 6 bases outside the gene matches. The CDR3 sequence is CASSLKTGWEETQYF. The CDR3 bases are TGCGCCAGCAGCTTGAAGACAGGGTGGGAAGAGACCCAGTACTTC.

This clonotype has more than one count but fewer than ten. J is TRBJ2-5 and V is TRBV6-1; 10 positions agree with TRBD1. V was pared by 4 bases and J by 5 bases, with 13 bases of the junction left unmatched. The CDR3 runs to 17 residues. Germline V gene lookup returns CDR1 MNHNS and CDR2 SASEGT. The CDR3: CASSVRTGTGARETQYF. The DNA of the CDR3 is TGTGCCAGCAGTGTCAGAACCGGGACAGGGGCTAGGGAGACCCAGTACTTC.

This clonotype was recorded at least ten times. This chain uses TRBV4-3 with TRBJ2-1; TRBD2 might be the D (5 bases). The CDR3 loop spans 16 amino acids. The V gene's germline CDR1 is LGHNA and CDR2 YSLEER. The V and J ends lost 0 bases and 8 bases respectively, with 17 bases between them. CDR3 sequence (DNA): TGCGCCAGCAGCCAAGAACTCCAACGGGGTAGCGATGAGCAGTTCTTC. Translating it yields CASSQELQRGSDEQFF.

This clonotype was observed a handful of times. This chain uses TRBV15 with TRBJ2-1; 10 bases align to TRBD1. V lost 3 bases to trimming and J lost 8 bases; unmatched junction nucleotides: 7. CDR3 length equals 15 residues. The germline V gene has CDR1 LNHNV and CDR2 YYDKDF (reference sequence). The CDR3 DNA sequence: TGTGCCACCAGCAGCCGGGACAGGGGAGGCGATGAGCAGTTCTTC. This sequence encodes CATSSRDRGGDEQFF.

This clonotype was observed a handful of times. The chain has TRBV12-3 or TRBV12-4 and TRBJ1-1; the match to TRBD1 covers 11 bases. This CDR3 spans 15 amino acids. V was pared by 5 bases and J by 3 bases, with 5 bases of the junction left unmatched. The CDR3 DNA reads TGTGCCAGCAGTCCCTGGGACAGGGGGGACACTGAAGCTTTCTTT. Its translation is CASSPWDRGDTEAFF.

This chain links TRBV9 with TRBJ2-3, with D possibly being TRBD1 (7 bases). V lost 3 bases and J lost 1, with 24 bases in between. The CDR3 has 19 residues. Per germline, CDR1 SGDLS and CDR2 YYNGEE. As DNA, the CDR3 is TGTGCCAGCAGCGCCACCGGAGGGGGCAGGGCTAGGGGCACAGATACGCAGTATTTT. Protein: CASSATGGGRARGTDTQYF.

This clonotype was counted only a few times. This CDR3 is CASSRGGTNQETQYF. In nucleotides, the CDR3 is TGTGCCAGCAGCCGGGGGGGCACGAACCAAGAGACCCAGTACTTC. The V and J genes are TRBV7-2 and TRBJ2-5, with TRBD2 matching over 8 bases. J gave up 0 bases and V 5 bases, and 5 bases lay outside the gene matches. The germline CDR1 and CDR2 sequences are SGHTA and FQGNSA. This CDR3 spans 15 amino acids.

The rearrangement links TRBV20-1 to TRBJ2-1, with D possibly matching TRBD2 (7 bases). V lost 4 bases, J lost 14 bases, and 21 bases lay in between. This CDR3 contains 13 residues. The V gene's germline CDR1 is DFQATT and CDR2 SNEGSKA (reference sequence). Here the CDR3 reads CSAIVSGGLEKFF. The CDR3 coding sequence is TGCAGTGCTATTGTCTCGGGGGGCCTGGAAAAGTTCTTC.

This clonotype occurred many times. The rearrangement links TRBV20-1 to TRBJ2-3; D unresolved. Between the trimmed V and J ends, which lost 6 bases and 0 bases, there was a span of 13 bases. CDR3 size: 14 residues. CDR1 and CDR2 from the germline V gene are DFQATT and SNEGSKA (reference sequence). The CDR3 reads CSATHPPSTDTQYF. In DNA, the CDR3 is TGCAGTGCCACCCACCCGCCTAGCACAGATACGCAGTATTTT.

The chain links TRBV7-3 to TRBJ2-3; D gene uncertain. Germline V CDR1 and CDR2: SGHTA, FQGTGA. Trimming stripped 1 base from V and 4 bases from J, with 6 bases between. This CDR3 has 13 amino acids. The CDR3 loop reads CASSLMIADTQYF. CDR3 sequence (DNA): TGTGCCAGCAGCTTAATGATCGCAGATACGCAGTATTTT. The variable domain in full, with the rest retrieved from reference TRBV7-3 and TRBJ2-3, is GAGVSQTPSNKVTEKGKYVELRCDPISGHTALYWYRQSLGQGPEFLIYFQGTGAADDSGLPNDRFFAVRPEGSVSTLKIQRTERGDSAVYLCASSLMIADTQYFGPGTRLTVL.

The chain employs TRBV6-2 or TRBV6-3 and TRBJ1-6; TRBD1 matches at 8 bases. The CDR3 is made up of 14 amino acids. Losses at the gene ends were 6 bases for V and 7 bases for J; bases not matched to a gene: 5. The germline gives CDR1 MNHEY, CDR2 SVGEGT. CDR3 in amino acids: CASRGQGLNSPLHF. CDR3 bases: TGTGCCAGCAGAGGACAGGGACTGAATTCACCCCTCCACTTT.

This rearrangement joins TRBV24-1 to TRBJ2-7; D is undetermined. The CDR3 is 13 residues long. Trimming pared 8 bases from V and 2 bases from J, leaving 12 bases between. The germline CDR1 and CDR2 sequences are KGHDR and SFDVKD. The CDR3 spells CATIGSPTYEQYF. The CDR3 DNA follows: TGTGCCACCATCGGCTCTCCCACCTACGAGCAGTACTTC.

This rearrangement joins TRBV6-2 or TRBV6-3 to TRBJ2-7; a weak D match, TRBD2 (6 bases). CDR1 is MNHEY, CDR2 SVGEGT, per germline. The length of the CDR3 is 12 residues. With 5 bases removed from V and 7 bases from J, the gap between germline ends came to 12 bases. For the CDR3, the DNA is TGTGCCAGCAGTCGACTAGGAGCGGAGCAGTACTTC. Residues: CASSRLGAEQYF.

The sample holds a few counts of this clonotype. V and J are TRBV5-1 and TRBJ2-2; the D is unclear. Germline-derived CDR1 and CDR2 are SGHRS and YFSETQ. The CDR3 totals 11 residues. The V and J ends lost 6 bases and 6 bases respectively, with 6 bases between them. The CDR3 nucleotides are TGCGCCAGCATCGGAGCCGGGGAGCTGTTTTTT. This codes for CASIGAGELFF. The full variable domain, completed using reference TRBV5-1 and TRBJ2-2, is KAGVTQTPRYLIKTRGQQVTLSCSPISGHRSVSWYQQTPGQGLQFLFEYFSETQRNKGNFPGRFSGRQFSNSRSEMNVSTLELGDSALYLCASIGAGELFFGEGSRLTVL.

In its sample, this clonotype was seen a few times. This chain uses TRBV7-9 with TRBJ1-2; D call uncertain. There are 13 residues in the CDR3. Trimming stripped 1 base from V and 6 bases from J, with 9 bases between. The germline V gene encodes CDR1 SEHNR and CDR2 FQNEAQ (reference sequence). CDR3 residues: CASSLEPLNGYTF. DNA for the CDR3: TGTGCCAGCAGCTTAGAACCGCTAAATGGCTACACCTTC. Full variable domain (missing parts from reference TRBV7-9 and TRBJ1-2): DTGVSQNPRHKITKRGQNVTFRCDPISEHNRLYWYRQTLGQGPEFLTYFQNEAQLEKSRLLSDRFSAERPKGSFSTLEIQRTEQGDSAMYLCASSLEPLNGYTFGSGTRLTVV.